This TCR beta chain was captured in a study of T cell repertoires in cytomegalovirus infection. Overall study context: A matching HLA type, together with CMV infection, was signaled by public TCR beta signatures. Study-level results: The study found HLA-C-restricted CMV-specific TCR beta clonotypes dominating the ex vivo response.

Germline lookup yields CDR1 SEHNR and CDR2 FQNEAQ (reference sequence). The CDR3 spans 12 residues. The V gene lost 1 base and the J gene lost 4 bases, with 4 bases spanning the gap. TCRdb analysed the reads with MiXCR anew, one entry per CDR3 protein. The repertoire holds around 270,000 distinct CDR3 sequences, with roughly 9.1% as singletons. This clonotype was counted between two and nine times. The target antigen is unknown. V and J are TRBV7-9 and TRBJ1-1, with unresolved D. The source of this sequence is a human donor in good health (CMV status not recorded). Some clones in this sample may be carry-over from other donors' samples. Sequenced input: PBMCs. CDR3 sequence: CASSLDPTEAFF. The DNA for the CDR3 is TGTGCCAGCAGCTTAGACCCCACTGAAGCTTTCTTT.